The source of this TCR beta chain is a study of graft-versus-host responses after intestinal transplantation. General study findings and limits: An association linked early post-transplant HvG declines with peak circulating GvH clone levels.

Clones were read by immunoSEQ multiplex PCR, and TCRdb kept only the in-frame ones, dropping some. This sample yields 15,000 to 20,000 clones, of which around two fifths are seen a single time; under 4.5% belongs to the top ten. Co-plated with approximately 200,000 CFSE-labeled responder cells were approximately 200,000 irradiated, violet-dye-labeled stimulator cells. CDR1 is SGDLS and CDR2 is YYNGEE in the germline V gene. Losses at the gene ends were 3 bases for V and 6 bases for J; bases not matched to a gene: 6. The CDR3 has 15 amino acids. The source was alloreactive CD8+ T cells from a mixed lymphocyte reaction culture, collected before intestinal transplant. Subset in this sample: CFSE-low proliferating T cells sorted from roughly six-day pre-transplant mixed lymphocyte reaction (GvH or HvG direction). The chain couples TRBV9 to TRBJ2-2, with 9 bases that match TRBD1. The clonotype was recovered from a human patient who received an intestinal transplant. The chain's CDR3 is CASSGRDREAGELFF. DNA of the CDR3: TGTGCCAGCAGCGGCCGGGACAGGGAAGCCGGGGAGCTGTTTTTT.